Following are 9 T cell receptor beta chains from one sample sequenced in a study of cytomegalovirus exposure and HLA in healthy donors. The PCR contained 60 Vbeta and 13 Jbeta primers. Profiled with immunoSEQ multiplex PCR; TCRdb holds only in-frame clones, not every one. The sample yields about 170,000 clones, approximately 79% seen once. Material for sequencing was PBMCs. Every receptor here comes from a male donor in good health and CMV-seronegative.

The chain recombines TRBV19 with TRBJ1-5; D is uncertain. The CDR3 is 16 residues long. The germline V and J ends were trimmed by 7 bases and 5 bases, with 21 bases remaining between them. The germline V gene has CDR1 LNHDA and CDR2 SQIVND (reference sequence). The chain's CDR3 is CASMRQSQLEYQPQHF. DNA of the CDR3: TGTGCCAGTATGCGGCAGAGCCAGCTCGAATATCAGCCCCAGCATTTT.

The chain recombines TRBV7-9 with TRBJ1-2, with 8 nucleotides matching TRBD1. CDR3 length equals 13 residues. Germline V gene lookup returns CDR1 SEHNR and CDR2 FQNEAQ (reference sequence). Trimming cost V 5 bases and J 6 bases; bases outside gene matches: 5. CDR3 in amino acids: CASSKDRVDGYTF. In nucleotides, the CDR3 is TGTGCCAGCAGCAAGGACAGGGTGGATGGCTACACCTTC.

The chain has TRBV5-1 and TRBJ1-1; D remains ambiguous. V was shortened by 0 bases and J by 1 base, with 16 bases between the two germline ends. Germline V gene lookup returns CDR1 SGHRS and CDR2 YFSETQ. The CDR3 spans 17 residues. CDR3 DNA: TGCGCCAGCAGCTTGGGGGCGCTATCGGGGTCGAACACTGAAGCTTTCTTT. Its translation is CASSLGALSGSNTEAFF.

The chain recombines TRBV5-4 with TRBJ2-7, with 8 bases that match TRBD2. Per the germline V gene, CDR1 is SGHNT and CDR2 is YYREEE (reference sequence). V lost 2 bases and J lost 5; bases outside the gene matches: 9. This CDR3 comprises 15 residues. The CDR3 loop is CASSFSGGAFDEQYF. In DNA form, the CDR3 reads TGTGCCAGCAGCTTTTCCGGGGGGGCGTTCGACGAGCAGTACTTC.

The V gene is TRBV5-1, the J gene TRBJ2-7; 8 positions match TRBD1. Per the germline V gene, CDR1 is SGHRS and CDR2 is YFSETQ. V shed 3 bases and J 3 bases; nucleotides not matched to a gene: 8. This CDR3 region has 15 residues. The CDR3 is CASSSRTGILYEQYF. The CDR3 coding sequence is TGCGCCAGCAGCTCCAGGACAGGGATCCTCTACGAGCAGTACTTC.

Only one count was recorded for this clone. The CDR3 region has the DNA TGTGCCAGCATCCTCAGGGGCTCCTATAATTCACCCCTCCACTTT. As protein: CASILRGSYNSPLHF. The V call is TRBV5-8, the J call TRBJ1-6, with D perhaps matching TRBD1 (6 bases). Per the germline V gene, CDR1 is SGHTS and CDR2 is YDEGEE. With 6 bases removed from V and 0 bases from J, the gap between germline ends came to 10 bases. CDR3 size: 15 residues.

The V gene is TRBV30, the J gene TRBJ2-7; 8 bases match TRBD1. In germline, CDR1 is GTSNPN, CDR2 SVGIG (reference sequence). The CDR3 sequence is 13 residues long. Trimming cost V 4 bases and J 1 base; bases outside gene matches: 3. The CDR3 sequence is CAWNRQGSYEQYF. In nucleotides, the CDR3 is TGTGCCTGGAACCGACAGGGGTCCTACGAGCAGTACTTC. Supplemented by reference TRBV30 and TRBJ2-7, the full variable domain reads SQTIHQWPATLVQPVGSPLSLECTVEGTSNPNLYWYRQAAGRGLQLLFYSVGIGQISSEVPQNLSASRPQDRQFILSSKKLLLSDSGFYLCAWNRQGSYEQYFGPGTRLTVT.

This clone was detected once. V and J are TRBV4-3 and TRBJ1-4, with TRBD1 matching 7 bases. Germline values: CDR1 LGHNA, CDR2 YSLEER. This CDR3 has 17 amino acids. The V gene end was trimmed by 1 base and the J gene end by 7 bases; junction bases not matched to a gene: 12. The CDR3 protein is CASSQVLTGVVGEKLFF. The CDR3 bases are TGCGCCAGCAGCCAAGTCCTAACAGGGGTAGTCGGTGAAAAACTGTTTTTT.

V gene TRBV5-1 combines with J gene TRBJ2-7, with unresolved D. Germline CDR1 is SGHRS and CDR2 is YFSETQ. CDR3 length: 13 amino acids. V gave up 0 bases and J gave up 5 bases, with 9 bases separating them. The CDR3, as DNA: TGCGCCAGCAGCTTGGCAAAGGAGAACGAGCAGTACTTC. Translating gives CASSLAKENEQYF.